This TCR beta chain emerged from a study of blood T cell repertoires in COVID-19. Study overall: Specimens from acute and convalescent COVID-19 originated in the United States, Italy and Spain.

In the original analysis: Amplification of reference gene primers provided the estimated nucleated cell counts. Method: immunoSEQ multiplex PCR; TCRdb's copy keeps in-frame clones and lacks some. Clonal size and the V and J genes are those of that table, whereas D and trimming came from the DNA. This table holds roughly 330,000 clones, about 90% found once. The CDR3 consists of 15 residues. The germline V gene encodes CDR1 SGHRS and CDR2 YFSETQ. V lost 4 bases to trimming and J lost 7 bases; unmatched junction nucleotides: 9. The chain links TRBV5-1 to TRBJ2-1, with 9 positions matching TRBD2. The sequenced material came from peripheral blood. The clonotype was recovered from a man between 18 and 29 years old who had recovered from COVID-19. The DNA for the CDR3 is TGCGCCAGCAGCCCCCGGGCGGGAGGGCCTAATGAGCAGTTCTTC. Translation gives CASSPRAGGPNEQFF. Variable domain in full (rest from reference TRBV5-1 and TRBJ2-1): KAGVTQTPRYLIKTRGQQVTLSCSPISGHRSVSWYQQTPGQGLQFLFEYFSETQRNKGNFPGRFSGRQFSNSRSEMNVSTLELGDSALYLCASSPRAGGPNEQFFGPGTRLTVL.